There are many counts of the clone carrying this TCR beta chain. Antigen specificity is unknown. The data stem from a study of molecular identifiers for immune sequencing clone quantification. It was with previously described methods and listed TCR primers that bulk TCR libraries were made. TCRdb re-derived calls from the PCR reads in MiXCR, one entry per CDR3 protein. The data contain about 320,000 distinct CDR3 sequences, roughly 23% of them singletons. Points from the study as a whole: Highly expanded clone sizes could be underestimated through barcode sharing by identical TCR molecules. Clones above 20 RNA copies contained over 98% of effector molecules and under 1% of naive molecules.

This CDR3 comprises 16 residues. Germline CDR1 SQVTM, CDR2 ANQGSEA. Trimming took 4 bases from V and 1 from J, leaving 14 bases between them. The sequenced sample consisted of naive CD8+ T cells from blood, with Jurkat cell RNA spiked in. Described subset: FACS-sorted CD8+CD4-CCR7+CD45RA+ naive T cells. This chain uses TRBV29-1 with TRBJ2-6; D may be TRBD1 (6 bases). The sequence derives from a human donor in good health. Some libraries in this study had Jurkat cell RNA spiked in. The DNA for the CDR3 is TGCAGCGTTGTTCAGGGGATATTGTCTGGGGCCAACGTCCTGACTTTC. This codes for CSVVQGILSGANVLTF.